This entry concerns a single T cell receptor (beta chain). The antigen is not known. The CDR3 is 10 residues long. CDR1 MNHEY and CDR2 SVGAGI come from the germline V gene. Trimming stripped 9 bases from V and 3 bases from J, with 6 bases between. Only in-frame clones appear in the TCRdb table, and some are missing; sequencing was by immunoSEQ multiplex PCR. Of approximately 190,000 clones listed, just over 90% were seen once; the top ten hold roughly 4%. The data derive from a study of T cell responses to AZD1222 COVID-19 vaccine. Points from the study as a whole: White British donors predominated, females outnumbered males, and clonal diversity was possibly underestimated. Only 5 to 7 individuals given AZD1222 were seropositive at baseline. The study sampled repertoires only after the peak T cell response.

The sequencing used peripheral blood, collected 28 days after the second dose of the MenACWY control vaccine. This sequence joins TRBV6-5 and TRBJ2-7; D remains unclear. This clonotype was sampled from an adult who received the MenACWY meningococcal vaccine as a control. The CDR3 is CARKLYEQYF. The DNA for the CDR3 is TGTGCCAGGAAACTCTACGAGCAGTACTTC.